The 28 T cell receptor beta chains in this list originate from one sample, sequenced in a study of shared clonotypes between healthy human individuals. TCRdb keeps only in-frame clones here, not all; method: immunoSEQ multiplex PCR. This table has roughly 760,000 clones, around 67% appearing once. Sequences were obtained from memory CD4+ T cells sorted from blood. Documented subset: CD45RA-negative fraction. Receptors originate from a woman under 40 in good health.

The chain carries TRBV28 and TRBJ1-1; weak D call: TRBD1 (5 bases). Germline CDR1 reads MDHEN; CDR2 reads SYDVKM. V lost 5 bases and J lost 5, with 12 bases in between. The CDR3 totals 13 residues. In nucleotides, the CDR3 is TGTGCCAGCAGTGTCTCAGGGTTAACTGAAGCTTTCTTT. Translation gives CASSVSGLTEAFF.

The sample holds many counts of this clone. The chain joins TRBV5-4 to TRBJ2-3, with TRBD2 matching 8 bases. Germline V lookup: CDR1 SGHNT, CDR2 YYREEE (reference sequence). With 0 bases clipped from V and 5 bases from J, the junction kept 5 bases outside the gene matches. The CDR3 is made up of 15 amino acids. In DNA form, the CDR3 reads TGTGCCAGCAGCTTGGGAGGGACTAGAAGAGATACGCAGTATTTT. Translated: CASSLGGTRRDTQYF.

The chain couples TRBV28 to TRBJ1-1; D might be TRBD1 (5 bases). Germline CDR1 reads MDHEN; CDR2 reads SYDVKM. Trimming removed 6 bases at V and 1 base at J, with 12 bases between. This CDR3 contains 14 residues. CDR3 in DNA: TGTGCCAGCAGCTGGGGACCTACGAACACTGAAGCTTTCTTT. It yields the protein CASSWGPTNTEAFF.

This chain connects TRBV28 to TRBJ1-5, with TRBD1 identical over 10 bases. The CDR3 spans 17 residues. Per germline, CDR1 MDHEN and CDR2 SYDVKM. The V and J ends lost 6 bases and 7 bases, in that order; junction bases with no gene match: 15. For the CDR3, the DNA is TGTGCCAGCAGCCCAGGTCCCGGGACAGGGGCTGGCCAGCCCCAGCATTTT. Translation: CASSPGPGTGAGQPQHF.

The gene calls are TRBV27 and TRBJ2-5; D ambiguous. Germline V gives CDR1 MNHEY, CDR2 SMNVEV (reference sequence). The CDR3 spans 16 residues. Trimming took 6 bases from V and 2 from J, leaving 19 bases between them. CDR3 region: CASRTFKGRGQETQYF. As DNA, the CDR3 is TGTGCCAGCAGGACATTTAAGGGCCGTGGACAAGAGACCCAGTACTTC.

The V and J genes are TRBV4-1 and TRBJ2-1; D remains ambiguous. The CDR3 runs 13 residues. Germline V gene data show CDR1 as MGHRA and CDR2 as YSYEKL. Trimming took 0 bases from V and 9 from J, leaving 9 bases between them. CDR3 in DNA: TGCGCCAGCAGCCAAGAGGGTGGATCTGAGCAGTTCTTC. Its protein product is CASSQEGGSEQFF.

The genes are TRBV9 and TRBJ2-1; 11 bases fit TRBD2. The germline V gene encodes CDR1 SGDLS and CDR2 YYNGEE. V was clipped by 3 bases and J by 4 bases; unmatched bases: 0. This CDR3 region has 14 residues. CDR3: CASSASGGYNEQFF. The CDR3 DNA follows: TGTGCCAGCAGCGCTAGCGGGGGGTACAATGAGCAGTTCTTC.

The rearrangement uses TRBV7-9 and TRBJ2-1, with 10 bases matching TRBD2. The V gene end was trimmed by 1 base and the J gene end by 9 bases; junction bases not matched to a gene: 9. Looked up from germline, CDR1 is SEHNR and CDR2 is FQNEAQ (reference sequence). This CDR3 spans 16 amino acids. The DNA for the CDR3 is TGTGCCAGCAGCTTAGAGGGTAGCGGGAGGAGGAGTGAGCAGTTCTTC. Translating gives CASSLEGSGRRSEQFF.

This chain connects TRBV5-1 to TRBJ2-3, with D hard to call. The CDR3 covers 14 residues. Germline V lookup: CDR1 SGHRS, CDR2 YFSETQ. V lost 1 base and J lost 7, with 13 bases in between. This CDR3 is CASSLMEVPHTQYF. The CDR3 bases are TGCGCCAGCAGCTTGATGGAAGTACCACATACGCAGTATTTT.

The chain links TRBV18 to TRBJ2-7; D is undetermined. There are 15 residues in the CDR3. Trimming stripped 3 bases from V and 6 bases from J, with 18 bases between. Germline lookup yields CDR1 KGHSH and CDR2 LQKENI. The CDR3 region has the DNA TGTGCCAGCTCACCGGGATACGGAGCTGTGGGCGAGCAGTACTTC. This gives the protein CASSPGYGAVGEQYF.

The chain combines TRBV19 with TRBJ2-1; weak D call: TRBD1 (6 bases). Trimming stripped 4 bases from V and 12 bases from J, with 28 bases between. Germline assignment: CDR1 LNHDA and CDR2 SQIVND (reference sequence). The CDR3 length is 17 residues. The CDR3 spells CASSTQWGTKGDDRQFF. CDR3 in DNA: TGTGCCAGTAGTACCCAGTGGGGGACAAAAGGGGATGATCGGCAGTTCTTC.

In DNA, the CDR3 is TGTGCCAGCAGCCCAGACTACGGCGGGGAGCTGTTTTTT. Translation: CASSPDYGGELFF. This chain links TRBV7-7 with TRBJ2-2, with a possible D match to TRBD2 (5 bases). The CDR3 spans 13 residues. Germline-derived CDR1 and CDR2 are SSHAT and FNYEAQ (reference sequence). Trimming pared 5 bases from V and 7 bases from J, leaving 11 bases between.

The chain carries TRBV27 and TRBJ2-1; a weak D match, TRBD1 (6 bases). The ends were cut back, 5 bases at V and 4 bases at J, with 15 bases in the middle. CDR3 length: 15 residues. The V gene's germline CDR1 is MNHEY and CDR2 SMNVEV (reference sequence). This chain's CDR3 is CASSQGRAAYNEQFF. CDR3 nucleotides: TGTGCCAGCAGTCAGGGGCGGGCGGCTTACAATGAGCAGTTCTTC.

The V call is TRBV7-8, the J call TRBJ1-2; D remains unclear. This CDR3 has 13 residues. The germline gives CDR1 SGHVS, CDR2 FQNEAQ. Between the trimmed V and J ends, which lost 1 base and 3 bases, there was a span of 6 bases. The DNA of the CDR3 is TGTGCCAGCAGCTTAGGGGAGGACTATGGCTACACCTTC. Protein sequence: CASSLGEDYGYTF.

The chain recombines TRBV29-1 with TRBJ1-2, with D possibly being TRBD1 (5 bases). CDR3 size: 13 residues. V was shortened by 5 bases and J by 0 bases, with 10 bases between the two germline ends. Germline values: CDR1 SQVTM, CDR2 ANQGSEA. CDR3 amino acids: CSVSRQPNYGYTF. In DNA form, the CDR3 reads TGCAGCGTTAGTCGACAGCCTAACTATGGCTACACCTTC.

This clone was counted only a few times. This chain links TRBV6-1 with TRBJ1-2; D is ambiguous. The V gene lost 7 bases and the J gene lost 8 bases, with 20 bases spanning the gap. Germline V gene sequence: CDR1 MNHNS, CDR2 SASEGT. This CDR3 is 14 amino acids long. CDR3 in DNA: TGTGCCAGCACCCAAGGATGGCAGACTGCCGGCTACACCTTC. The encoded protein is CASTQGWQTAGYTF.

The chain has TRBV7-8 and TRBJ1-3; possibly TRBD1 for D (6 bases). This CDR3 spans 16 amino acids. The germline V and J ends were trimmed by 7 bases and 0 bases, with 16 bases remaining between them. Per the germline V gene, CDR1 is SGHVS and CDR2 is FQNEAQ. CDR3 DNA: TGTGCCAGCACCCTAGAGGGGGGAACCTCTGGAAACACCATATATTTT. Protein: CASTLEGGTSGNTIYF.

The chain couples TRBV28 to TRBJ2-5, with D possibly matching TRBD2 (5 bases). V lost 3 bases, J lost 1 base, and 9 bases lay in between. Germline CDR1 and CDR2: MDHEN and SYDVKM. The CDR3 has 14 residues. The CDR3 loop is CASSLGSGQETQYF. CDR3 bases: TGTGCCAGCAGTTTGGGGAGCGGCCAAGAGACCCAGTACTTC. The full variable domain, rest sourced from reference TRBV28 and TRBJ2-5, is DVKVTQSSRYLVKRTGEKVFLECVQDMDHENMFWYRQDPGLGLRLIYFSYDVKMKEKGDIPEGYSVSREKKERFSLILESASTNQTSMYLCASSLGSGQETQYFGPGTRLLVL.

This clone was observed once. The chain joins TRBV5-4 to TRBJ1-2, with D uncertain. V was clipped by 4 bases and J by 3 bases, with 10 bases between them. This CDR3 is 13 amino acids long. Germline CDR1 reads SGHNT; CDR2 reads YYREEE (reference sequence). The CDR3 nucleotides are TGTGCCAGCAGCCTGACGGAGCACTATGGCTACACCTTC. The encoded protein is CASSLTEHYGYTF.

The V and J genes are TRBV5-1 and TRBJ1-4; 7 nucleotides line up with TRBD1. The CDR3 length is 16 residues. The trim removed 2 bases at V and 7 bases at J, leaving 11 bases unmatched. From germline, CDR1 is SGHRS and CDR2 YFSETQ. CDR3 residues: CASSLLPGQRGEKLFF. The CDR3 nucleotides read TGCGCCAGCAGCTTACTTCCGGGACAGCGAGGTGAAAAACTGTTTTTT.

This clone came up a few times. The rearrangement joins TRBV18 to TRBJ1-5; 11 bases align to TRBD1. The CDR3 length is 15 residues. V was clipped by 3 bases and J by 7 bases; unmatched bases: 5. Looked up from germline, CDR1 is KGHSH and CDR2 is LQKENI. The CDR3 DNA is TGTGCCAGCTCACCCGGACAGGGGGCGGGCCAGCCCCAGCATTTT. Its protein product is CASSPGQGAGQPQHF. The full variable domain, with the rest looked up from reference TRBV18 and TRBJ1-5, is NAGVMQNPRHLVRRRGQEARLRCSPMKGHSHVYWYRQLPEEGLKFMVYLQKENIIDESGMPKERFSAEFPKEGPSILRIQQVVRGDSAAYFCASSPGQGAGQPQHFGDGTRLSIL.

The J gene is TRBJ1-1, the V gene TRBV4-1; TRBD1 matches at 7 bases. Germline CDR1 reads MGHRA; CDR2 reads YSYEKL. The J segment lost 11 bases and the V segment lost 0 bases, leaving 3 bases of the junction unmatched. The CDR3 loop spans 12 amino acids. The CDR3 loop is CASSQEQGKAFF. The DNA for the CDR3 is TGCGCCAGCAGCCAAGAACAGGGGAAGGCTTTCTTT.

The V and J genes are TRBV5-4 and TRBJ2-1; possible D gene TRBD2, 6 bases. V lost 3 bases and J 2 bases, leaving 15 bases between the germline ends. Germline V gene sequence: CDR1 SGHNT, CDR2 YYREEE (reference sequence). The CDR3 has 16 amino acids. The CDR3 DNA follows: TGTGCCAGCAGCTCCCTGAGCGGGTCCACCTACAATGAGCAGTTCTTC. Protein: CASSSLSGSTYNEQFF. Filled out from reference TRBV5-4 and TRBJ2-1, the complete variable domain reads ETGVTQSPTHLIKTRGQQVTLRCSSQSGHNTVSWYQQALGQGPQFIFQYYREEENGRGNFPPRFSGLQFPNYSSELNVNALELDDSALYLCASSSLSGSTYNEQFFGPGTRLTVL.

Regarding this clone: A read error may be the cause here, since a much bigger clone is one base away. The chain couples TRBV5-4 to TRBJ2-1, with 8 bases matching TRBD1. CDR1 is SGHNT and CDR2 is YYREEE in the germline V gene (reference sequence). This CDR3 contains 12 residues. The V and J ends lost 2 bases and 10 bases, in that order; junction bases with no gene match: 2. The CDR3, as DNA: TGTGCCAGCAGCTTAGCAGGGGGCGAGCAGTTCTTC. Translated, it gives CASSLAGGEQFF.

The chain uses TRBV7-9 and TRBJ1-1; D not resolved. Trimming left V 0 bases short and J 7 bases short, with 9 bases between. Germline V gene lookup returns CDR1 SEHNR and CDR2 FQNEAQ (reference sequence). The CDR3 totals 13 residues. The CDR3 DNA follows: TGTGCCAGCAGCTTAGCGGGCGCACTTGAAGCTTTCTTT. It specifies CASSLAGALEAFF.

V and J are TRBV10-2 and TRBJ2-7; possible D gene TRBD1, 6 bases. Trimming pared 8 bases from V and 2 bases from J, leaving 13 bases between. The germline gives CDR1 WSHSY, CDR2 SAAADI. The CDR3 length is 13 residues. The CDR3 DNA reads TGCGCCAGCGCCGGACAGAAAGCCTACGAGCAGTACTTC. This translates into CASAGQKAYEQYF.

CDR3 residues: CASSRDTRGTEAFF. The DNA of the CDR3 is TGTGCCAGCAGCCGGGACACACGCGGCACTGAAGCTTTCTTT. The chain combines TRBV27 with TRBJ1-1, with a weak D call TRBD1 (6 bases). V lost 6 bases to trimming and J lost 4 bases, with 15 bases between them. Germline V CDR1 and CDR2: MNHEY, SMNVEV (reference sequence). The CDR3 covers 14 residues.

As to this clone: A clone one base away is much larger, so this may be a read error. Other DNA variants within this sample encode the same CDR3. The rearrangement links TRBV28 to TRBJ1-2; TRBD1 aligns across 7 bases. V lost 2 bases to trimming and J lost 2 bases; unmatched junction nucleotides: 2. There are 14 residues in the CDR3. Germline CDR1 is MDHEN and CDR2 is SYDVKM. The chain's CDR3 is CASSLPTGNYGYTF. The CDR3 nucleotides are TGTGCCAGCAGTTTACCGACAGGGAACTATGGCTACACCTTC.